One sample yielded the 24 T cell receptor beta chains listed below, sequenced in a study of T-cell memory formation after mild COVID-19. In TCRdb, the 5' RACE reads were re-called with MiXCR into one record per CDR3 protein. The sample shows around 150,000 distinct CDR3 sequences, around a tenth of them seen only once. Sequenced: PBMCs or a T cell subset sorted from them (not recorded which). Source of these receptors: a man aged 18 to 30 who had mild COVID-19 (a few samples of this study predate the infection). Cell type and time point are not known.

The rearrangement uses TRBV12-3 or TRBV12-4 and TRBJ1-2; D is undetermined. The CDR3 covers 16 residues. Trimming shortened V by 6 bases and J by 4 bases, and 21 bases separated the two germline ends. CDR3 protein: CASSPSAYQRSYGYTF. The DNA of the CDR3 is TGTGCCAGCAGCCCCTCCGCCTATCAGAGGTCCTATGGCTACACCTTC.

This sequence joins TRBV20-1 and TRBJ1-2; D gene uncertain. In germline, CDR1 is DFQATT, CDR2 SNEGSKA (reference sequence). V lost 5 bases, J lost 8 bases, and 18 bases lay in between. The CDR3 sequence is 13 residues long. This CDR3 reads CSASYPHKYGYTF. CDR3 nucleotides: TGCAGTGCTTCCTACCCCCATAAGTACGGCTACACCTTC.

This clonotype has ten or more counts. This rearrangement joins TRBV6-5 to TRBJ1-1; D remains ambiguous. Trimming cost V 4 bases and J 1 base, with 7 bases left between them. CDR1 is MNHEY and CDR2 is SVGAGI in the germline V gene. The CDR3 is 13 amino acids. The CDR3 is CASSSAPNTEAFF. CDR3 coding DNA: TGTGCCAGCAGTTCCGCTCCGAACACTGAAGCTTTCTTT.

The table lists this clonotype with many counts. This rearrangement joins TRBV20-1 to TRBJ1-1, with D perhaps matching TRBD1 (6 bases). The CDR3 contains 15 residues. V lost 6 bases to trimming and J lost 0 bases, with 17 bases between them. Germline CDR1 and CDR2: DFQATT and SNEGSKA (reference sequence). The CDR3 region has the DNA TGCAGTGCAAGGGGGTGGGAGGGGATGAACACTGAAGCTTTCTTT. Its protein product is CSARGWEGMNTEAFF.

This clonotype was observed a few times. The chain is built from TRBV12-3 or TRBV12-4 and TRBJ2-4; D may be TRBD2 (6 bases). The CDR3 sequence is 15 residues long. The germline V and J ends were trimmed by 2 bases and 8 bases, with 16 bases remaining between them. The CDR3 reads CASSLTGDPGHIQYF. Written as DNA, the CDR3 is TGTGCCAGCAGTTTAACGGGAGATCCGGGGCACATTCAGTACTTC.

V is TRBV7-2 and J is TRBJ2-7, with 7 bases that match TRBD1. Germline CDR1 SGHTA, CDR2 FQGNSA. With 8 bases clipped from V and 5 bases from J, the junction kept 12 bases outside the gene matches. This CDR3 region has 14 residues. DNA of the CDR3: TGTGCCAGCCGGCTACGACAGGGTATCGACGAGCAGTACGTC. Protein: CASRLRQGIDEQYV.

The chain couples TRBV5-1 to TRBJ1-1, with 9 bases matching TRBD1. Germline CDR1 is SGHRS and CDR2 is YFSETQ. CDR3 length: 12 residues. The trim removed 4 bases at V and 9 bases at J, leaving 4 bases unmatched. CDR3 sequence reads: CASSTGQGQAFF. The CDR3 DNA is TGCGCCAGCAGCACGGGACAGGGACAAGCTTTCTTT.

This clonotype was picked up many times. CDR3 DNA: TGTGCCAGCAGCTTAGGGGGCAGAAAAAACATTCAGTACTTC. The encoded protein is CASSLGGRKNIQYF. V and J are TRBV7-2 and TRBJ2-4, with D tentatively TRBD1 (5 bases). The CDR3 contains 14 residues. With 1 base removed from V and 4 bases from J, the gap between germline ends came to 8 bases. Germline loops: CDR1 SGHTA, CDR2 FQGNSA.

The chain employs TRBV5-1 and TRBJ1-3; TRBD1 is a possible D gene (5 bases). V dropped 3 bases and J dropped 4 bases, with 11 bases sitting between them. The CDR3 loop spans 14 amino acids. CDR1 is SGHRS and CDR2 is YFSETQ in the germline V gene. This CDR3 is CASSSPGTGNTIYF. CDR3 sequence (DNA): TGCGCCAGCAGCTCGCCAGGGACGGGAAACACCATATATTTT.

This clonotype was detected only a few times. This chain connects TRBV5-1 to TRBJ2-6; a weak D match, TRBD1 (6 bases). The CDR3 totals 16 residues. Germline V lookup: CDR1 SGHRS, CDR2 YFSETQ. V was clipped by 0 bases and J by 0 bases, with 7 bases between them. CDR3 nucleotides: TGCGCCAGCAGCTTGGCAGGGGCCTCTGGGGCCAACGTCCTGACTTTC. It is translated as CASSLAGASGANVLTF.

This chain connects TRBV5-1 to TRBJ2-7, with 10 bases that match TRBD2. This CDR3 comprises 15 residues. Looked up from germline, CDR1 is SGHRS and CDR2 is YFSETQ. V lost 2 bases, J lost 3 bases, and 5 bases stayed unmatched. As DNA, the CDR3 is TGCGCCAGCAGCTTACGTCTAGCGGGGGACTACGAGCAGTACTTC. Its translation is CASSLRLAGDYEQYF.

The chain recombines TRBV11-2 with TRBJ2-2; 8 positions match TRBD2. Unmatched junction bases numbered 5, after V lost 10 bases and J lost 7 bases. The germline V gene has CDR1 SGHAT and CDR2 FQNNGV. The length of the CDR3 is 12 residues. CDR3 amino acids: CATGGQDGELFF. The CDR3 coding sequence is TGTGCCACGGGGGGGCAAGACGGGGAGCTGTTTTTT.

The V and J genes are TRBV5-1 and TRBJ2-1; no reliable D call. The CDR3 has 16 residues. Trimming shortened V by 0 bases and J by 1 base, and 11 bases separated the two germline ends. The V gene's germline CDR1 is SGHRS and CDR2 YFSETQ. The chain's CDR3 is CASSLAIPSSYNEQFF. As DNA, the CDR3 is TGCGCCAGCAGCTTGGCCATCCCTTCGTCCTACAATGAGCAGTTCTTC. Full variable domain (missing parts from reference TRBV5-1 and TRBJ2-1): KAGVTQTPRYLIKTRGQQVTLSCSPISGHRSVSWYQQTPGQGLQFLFEYFSETQRNKGNFPGRFSGRQFSNSRSEMNVSTLELGDSALYLCASSLAIPSSYNEQFFGPGTRLTVL.

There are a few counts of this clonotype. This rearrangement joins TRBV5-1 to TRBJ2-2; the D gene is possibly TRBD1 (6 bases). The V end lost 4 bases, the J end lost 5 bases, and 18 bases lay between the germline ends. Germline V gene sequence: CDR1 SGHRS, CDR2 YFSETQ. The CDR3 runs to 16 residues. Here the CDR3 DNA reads TGCGCCAGCAGCCCCAACCCGACAGGTCGTACCGGGGAGCTGTTTTTT. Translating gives CASSPNPTGRTGELFF.

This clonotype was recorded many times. The CDR3 bases are TGTGCCAGCAGCCAGACGAGCCCAACGCAGTATTTT. Protein: CASSQTSPTQYF. The V and J genes are TRBV14 and TRBJ2-3; D not resolved. The CDR3 has 12 amino acids. V lost 3 bases and J 9 bases, leaving 10 bases between the germline ends. Germline assignment: CDR1 SGHDN and CDR2 FVKESK.

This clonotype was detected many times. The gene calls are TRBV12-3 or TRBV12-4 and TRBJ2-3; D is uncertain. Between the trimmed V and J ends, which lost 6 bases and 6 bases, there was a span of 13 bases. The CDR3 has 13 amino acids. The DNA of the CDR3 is TGTGCCAGCAGCCAAGACCTTGAGGATACGCAGTATTTT. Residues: CASSQDLEDTQYF.

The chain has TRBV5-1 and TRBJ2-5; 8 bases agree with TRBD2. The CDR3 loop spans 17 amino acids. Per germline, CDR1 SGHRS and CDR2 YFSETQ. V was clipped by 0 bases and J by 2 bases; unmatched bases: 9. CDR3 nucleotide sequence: TGCGCCAGCAGCTTGGTACGGGGGGGCCTCTCACAAGAGACCCAGTACTTC. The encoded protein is CASSLVRGGLSQETQYF.

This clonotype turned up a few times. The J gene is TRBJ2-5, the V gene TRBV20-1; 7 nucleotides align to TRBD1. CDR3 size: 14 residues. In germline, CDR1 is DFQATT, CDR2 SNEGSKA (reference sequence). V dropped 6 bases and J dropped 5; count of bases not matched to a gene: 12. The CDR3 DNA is TGCAGTGCCAGACCGGACAGGTTGGGGGAGACCCAGTACTTC. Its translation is CSARPDRLGETQYF.

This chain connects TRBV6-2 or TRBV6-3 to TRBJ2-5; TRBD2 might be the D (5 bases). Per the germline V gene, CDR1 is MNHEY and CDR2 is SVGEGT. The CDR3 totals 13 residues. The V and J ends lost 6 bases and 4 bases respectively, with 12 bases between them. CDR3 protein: CASSRHRGETQYF. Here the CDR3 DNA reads TGTGCCAGCAGCCGGCATCGGGGAGAGACCCAGTACTTC.

The CDR3 DNA reads TGTGCCAGCAGTCCCTTAGGGACAGGCGGAGAAAAACTGTTTTTT. Protein product: CASSPLGTGGEKLFF. The V call is TRBV12-3 or TRBV12-4, the J call TRBJ1-4, with TRBD1 matching over 8 bases. The CDR3 length is 15 residues. V gave up 5 bases and J gave up 8 bases; unmatched junction bases: 10.

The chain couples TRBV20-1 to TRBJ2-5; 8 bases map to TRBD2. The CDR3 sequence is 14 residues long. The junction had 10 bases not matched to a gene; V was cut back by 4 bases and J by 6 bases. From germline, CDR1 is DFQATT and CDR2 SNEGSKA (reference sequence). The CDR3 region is CSANPPRGGQTQYF. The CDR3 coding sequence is TGCAGTGCTAATCCCCCCCGGGGGGGTCAGACCCAGTACTTC.

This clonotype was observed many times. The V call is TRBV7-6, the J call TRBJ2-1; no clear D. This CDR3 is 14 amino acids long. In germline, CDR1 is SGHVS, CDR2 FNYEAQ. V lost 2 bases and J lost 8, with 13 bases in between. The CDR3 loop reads CASSLYWGDDEQFF. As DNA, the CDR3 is TGTGCCAGCAGCTTATACTGGGGTGACGATGAGCAGTTCTTC.

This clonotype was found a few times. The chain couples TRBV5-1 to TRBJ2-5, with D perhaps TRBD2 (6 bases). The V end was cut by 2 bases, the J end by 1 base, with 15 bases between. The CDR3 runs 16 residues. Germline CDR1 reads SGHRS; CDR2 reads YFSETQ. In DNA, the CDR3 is TGCGCCAGCAGCTTAGGTAGCGGCTACTCCCAAGAGACCCAGTACTTC. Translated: CASSLGSGYSQETQYF. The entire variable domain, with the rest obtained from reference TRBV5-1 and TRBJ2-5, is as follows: KAGVTQTPRYLIKTRGQQVTLSCSPISGHRSVSWYQQTPGQGLQFLFEYFSETQRNKGNFPGRFSGRQFSNSRSEMNVSTLELGDSALYLCASSLGSGYSQETQYFGPGTRLLVL.

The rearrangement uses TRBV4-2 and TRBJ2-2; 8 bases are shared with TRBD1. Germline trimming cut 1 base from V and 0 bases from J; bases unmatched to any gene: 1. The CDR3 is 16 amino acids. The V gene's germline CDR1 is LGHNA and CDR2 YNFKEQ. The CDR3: CASSQATGANTGELFF. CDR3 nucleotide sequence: TGTGCCAGCAGCCAAGCGACAGGGGCGAACACCGGGGAGCTGTTTTTT.